The 8 T cell receptor beta chains given below trace back to one sample, sequenced in a study of blood T cell repertoires in COVID-19. The protocol was immunoSEQ multiplex PCR, while the TCRdb copy is restricted to in-frame clones and leaves out a portion. Altogether about 360,000 clones are present, around 86% being singletons, with the ten largest covering 3%. Sequencing was performed on peripheral blood. These receptors were collected from a human donor in a cohort sampled during active COVID-19.

This chain uses TRBV4-2 with TRBJ2-5, with 8 bases fitting TRBD2. The CDR3 length is 15 residues. The V gene's germline CDR1 is LGHNA and CDR2 YNFKEQ. Trimming took 2 bases from V and 1 from J; bases not matched to a gene: 3. DNA of the CDR3: TGTGCCAGCAGCCAAACTAGCGGCCGCCAAGAGACCCAGTACTTC. Protein: CASSQTSGRQETQYF.

The chain recombines TRBV7-2 with TRBJ2-1; 10 bases are shared with TRBD2. After removal of 0 bases from V and 4 bases from J, the junction contained 6 bases not matched to a gene. The CDR3 contains 17 residues. CDR1 is SGHTA and CDR2 is FQGNSA in the germline V gene. CDR3 sequence (DNA): TGTGCCAGCAGCTTAGCCCTAGCGGGGGCCTTATACAATGAGCAGTTCTTC. Residues: CASSLALAGALYNEQFF. The full variable domain, in which reference TRBV7-2 and TRBJ2-1 provide the parts outside the CDR3, is GAGVSQSPSNKVTEKGKDVELRCDPISGHTALYWYRQSLGQGLEFLIYFQGNSAPDKSGLPSDRFSAERTGGSVSTLTIQRTQQEDSAVYLCASSLALAGALYNEQFFGPGTRLTVL.

In regard to this clone: Other DNA sequences in this sample translate to the same CDR3. The rearrangement links TRBV9 to TRBJ2-7; D not resolved. Trimming took off 0 bases at V and 0 bases at J, with 7 bases between the two ends. The CDR3 contains 14 residues. CDR1 and CDR2 from the germline V gene are SGDLS and YYNGEE. The CDR3 region has the DNA TGTGCCAGCAGCGTAGGTCGGAGCTCCTACGAGCAGTACTTC. Its protein is CASSVGRSSYEQYF. Full variable domain (rest looked up from reference TRBV9 and TRBJ2-7): DSGVTQTPKHLITATGQRVTLRCSPRSGDLSVYWYQQSLDQGLQFLIQYYNGEERAKGNILERFSAQQFPDLHSELNLSSLELGDSALYFCASSVGRSSYEQYFGPGTRLTVT.

CDR3 sequence (DNA): TGTGCCTGGAGTCCACAGGGCAATCAGCCCCAGCATTTT. This codes for CAWSPQGNQPQHF. The gene calls are TRBV30 and TRBJ1-5, with a tentative D call TRBD1 (5 bases). The CDR3 is made up of 13 amino acids. Germline lookup yields CDR1 GTSNPN and CDR2 SVGIG (reference sequence). The germline V and J ends were trimmed by 2 bases and 2 bases, with 7 bases remaining between them.

This sequence joins TRBV20-1 and TRBJ2-5; D might be TRBD1 (5 bases). The CDR3 is made up of 13 amino acids. CDR1 DFQATT and CDR2 SNEGSKA come from the germline V gene (reference sequence). V dropped 3 bases and J dropped 4 bases, with 12 bases sitting between them. The CDR3 protein is CSASFGGAETQYF. CDR3 DNA: TGCAGTGCTAGTTTTGGTGGGGCAGAGACCCAGTACTTC.

This chain connects TRBV3-1 (or the pseudogene TRBV3-2) to TRBJ2-3; possibly TRBD1 for D (5 bases). From germline, CDR1 is LGHDT and CDR2 YNNKEL (reference sequence). V was cut by 2 bases and J by 3 bases, with 12 bases left in between. The CDR3 is 15 residues long. The CDR3 sequence: CASSQPSDSTDTQYF. CDR3 nucleotide sequence: TGTGCCAGCAGCCAACCTTCAGACAGTACAGATACGCAGTATTTT.

This chain links TRBV3-1 (or the pseudogene TRBV3-2) with TRBJ1-5, with TRBD1 identical over 9 bases. The J segment lost 3 bases and the V segment lost 6 bases, leaving 3 bases of the junction unmatched. This CDR3 is built from 14 residues. Germline V gene lookup returns CDR1 LGHDT and CDR2 YNNKEL (reference sequence). The CDR3 sequence is CASSTGGFNQPQHF. The CDR3 bases are TGTGCCAGCAGTACAGGGGGCTTCAATCAGCCCCAGCATTTT.

The chain employs TRBV28 and TRBJ1-4, with TRBD1 matching 7 bases. With 2 bases clipped from V and 7 bases from J, the junction kept 16 bases outside the gene matches. CDR1 is MDHEN and CDR2 is SYDVKM in the germline V gene. The CDR3 spans 18 residues. DNA for the CDR3: TGTGCCAGCAGTTTAGTTCCCCGGCAGGGGGGAGGTGGTGAAAAACTGTTTTTT. Residues: CASSLVPRQGGGGEKLFF.